Presented here are 5 T cell receptor beta chains from one specimen sequenced in a study of shared clonotypes between healthy human individuals. Terminally differentiated effector memory CD45RA+ cells were left out of the naive CD8 fraction, which was CD45RO-negative and positively selected for CCR7. Libraries were prepared by immunoSEQ multiplex PCR; TCRdb keeps only in-frame clonotypes and omits some of them. Found here are 2 million or so clones, around 96% of them singletons; the top ten hold 1.1%. Specimen: naive CD8+ T cells sorted from blood. These receptors were collected from a man aged 18-30 years in good health.

V and J are TRBV6-5 and TRBJ2-3, with D perhaps matching TRBD2 (6 bases). The germline V and J ends were trimmed by 7 bases and 2 bases, with 16 bases remaining between them. From germline, CDR1 is MNHEY and CDR2 SVGAGI. The CDR3 is 15 residues long. CDR3 in DNA: TGTGCCAGCACCCCGGAGGGCCGAGTCACAGATACGCAGTATTTT. This gives the protein CASTPEGRVTDTQYF.

The chain uses TRBV29-1 and TRBJ2-1, with D tentatively TRBD1 or TRBD2 (7 bases each). V was trimmed by 4 bases and J by 5 bases, leaving 15 bases between them. The germline CDR1 and CDR2 sequences are SQVTM and ANQGSEA. The CDR3 has 14 amino acids. The CDR3 coding sequence is TGCAGCGTTGGACCCAGGGGGGGAAACAATGAGCAGTTCTTC. It encodes CSVGPRGGNNEQFF.

CDR3 sequence: CASSFGAGGQIYEQYF. Written as DNA, the CDR3 is TGTGCCAGCAGTTTTGGAGCGGGGGGTCAGATATACGAGCAGTACTTC. The V gene is TRBV28, the J gene TRBJ2-7; 9 bases are shared with TRBD2. Germline V lookup: CDR1 MDHEN, CDR2 SYDVKM. The V gene end was trimmed by 3 bases and the J gene end by 4 bases; junction bases not matched to a gene: 10. The CDR3 is made up of 16 amino acids.

The V and J genes are TRBV9 and TRBJ1-5, with a tentative D call TRBD1 (6 bases). Trimming pared 5 bases from V and 4 bases from J, leaving 13 bases between. Germline CDR1 reads SGDLS; CDR2 reads YYNGEE. The CDR3 has 14 amino acids. The CDR3 spells CASSPRQENQPQHF. CDR3 nucleotides: TGTGCCAGCAGTCCCAGACAGGAAAATCAGCCCCAGCATTTT.

The chain employs TRBV4-3 and TRBJ2-7; possible D gene TRBD1, 5 bases. In germline, CDR1 is LGHNA, CDR2 YSLEER. V lost 0 bases and J 3 bases, leaving 9 bases between the germline ends. The CDR3 contains 14 residues. The CDR3 sequence is CASSQDHRSYEQYF. Written as DNA, the CDR3 is TGCGCCAGCAGCCAAGATCACAGGAGCTACGAGCAGTACTTC.